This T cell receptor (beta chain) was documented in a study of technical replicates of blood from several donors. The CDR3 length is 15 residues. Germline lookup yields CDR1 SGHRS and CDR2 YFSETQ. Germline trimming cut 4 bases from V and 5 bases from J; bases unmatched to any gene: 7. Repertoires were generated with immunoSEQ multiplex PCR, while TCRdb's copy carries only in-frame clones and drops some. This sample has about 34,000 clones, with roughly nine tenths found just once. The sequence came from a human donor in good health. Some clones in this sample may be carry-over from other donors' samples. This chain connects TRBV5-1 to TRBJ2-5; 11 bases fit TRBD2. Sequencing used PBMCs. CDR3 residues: CASSSSGGDLETQYF. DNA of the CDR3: TGCGCCAGCAGCAGTAGCGGGGGGGATCTGGAGACCCAGTACTTC.